This T cell receptor (beta chain) derives from a study of T cells in tuberculosis. The data were produced by immunoSEQ multiplex PCR, yet TCRdb's version contains in-frame clones alone and is incomplete. Seen here are approximately 30,000 clones, 95% to 97% observed once, and the top ten hold approximately 6.2%. Tuberculin skin test and IGRA determined adolescents' latent tuberculosis status at entry. V lost 5 bases, J lost 4 bases, and 6 bases stayed unmatched. The CDR3 extends over 15 amino acids. Per germline, CDR1 LNHNV and CDR2 YYDKDF (reference sequence). Only one count was recorded for this clone. Its antigen is undetermined. Overall study findings and caveats: Selection depended on which cryopreserved specimens were available. GMM-specific TCRs were nearer to active tuberculosis alpha repertoires, suggesting expansion.

V and J are TRBV15 and TRBJ2-1, with TRBD2 matching 9 bases. Sequencing input: PBMCs. The origin of this receptor is a donor aged 10-35 years with latent tuberculosis or without tuberculosis infection. CDR3 sequence: CATSGGTSSYNEQFF. CDR3 nucleotides: TGTGCCACCAGCGGGGGGACTAGCAGTTACAATGAGCAGTTCTTC.